A single sample gave rise to the 3 T cell receptor beta chains below, sequenced in a study of blood T cell repertoires in COVID-19. Clones were read by immunoSEQ multiplex PCR, and TCRdb kept only the in-frame ones, dropping some. The sample has a few hundred thousand clones, about 86% seen once. Sequencing used PBMCs or T cells enriched from blood (not recorded which). All receptors derive from a man in his forties or fifties who had recovered from COVID-19.

The genes are TRBV9 and TRBJ2-1; 8 bases map to TRBD2. There are 16 residues in the CDR3. V lost 0 bases to trimming and J lost 5 bases; unmatched junction nucleotides: 7. The germline gives CDR1 SGDLS, CDR2 YYNGEE. CDR3 protein: CASSVAGELADNEQFF. The CDR3 DNA reads as TGTGCCAGCAGCGTAGCGGGAGAACTAGCGGACAATGAGCAGTTCTTC.

The CDR3 DNA reads TGTGCTAGTGGTTTGGCCCAACTAGCGGGAGAAGATGAGCAGTTCTTC. Translating it yields CASGLAQLAGEDEQFF. The chain joins TRBV12-5 to TRBJ2-1, with 11 bases aligning to TRBD2. V dropped 1 base and J dropped 8; count of bases not matched to a gene: 7. The CDR3 is 16 amino acids. Germline CDR1 is LGHNT and CDR2 is FRNRAP.

V is TRBV3-1 (or the pseudogene TRBV3-2) and J is TRBJ2-2, with TRBD1 matching over 10 bases. With V trimmed by 4 bases and J by 4 bases, 3 bases remained unmatched. Germline CDR1 and CDR2: LGHDT and YNNKEL (reference sequence). This CDR3 region has 15 residues. In nucleotides, the CDR3 is TGTGCCAGCAGCCTCGGACAGGGGGGCACCGGGGAGCTGTTTTTT. Its protein is CASSLGQGGTGELFF.